This T cell receptor (beta chain) was sequenced in a study of blood T cell repertoires in COVID-19. About the research overall: Samples taken during acute and convalescent COVID-19 were collected in the United States, Italy and Spain. Sample material is recorded as cDNA or gDNA derived from T cells, B-cell-depleted T cells, or PBMCs.

CDR1 is SNHLY and CDR2 is FYNNEI in the germline V gene. The CDR3 runs to 14 residues. V lost 11 bases and J 0 bases, leaving 14 bases between the germline ends. This clone appeared a single time. How the authors handled the data: Amplified reference gene primers provided the basis for estimating nucleated cell counts. The protocol was immunoSEQ multiplex PCR, while the TCRdb copy is restricted to in-frame clones and leaves out a portion. V, J and clone size reflect that table, while D and trimming were determined from the DNA. The sample shows about 150,000 clones, roughly 79% of them seen only once.

The source is a human donor with acute or convalescent COVID-19. The donor label of this sample is uncertain. The source material was peripheral blood. The chain has TRBV2 and TRBJ1-5; D is perhaps TRBD1 (6 bases). The CDR3 protein is CASGADYSNQPQHF. In DNA, the CDR3 is TGTGCCTCAGGGGCAGATTATAGCAATCAGCCCCAGCATTTT.